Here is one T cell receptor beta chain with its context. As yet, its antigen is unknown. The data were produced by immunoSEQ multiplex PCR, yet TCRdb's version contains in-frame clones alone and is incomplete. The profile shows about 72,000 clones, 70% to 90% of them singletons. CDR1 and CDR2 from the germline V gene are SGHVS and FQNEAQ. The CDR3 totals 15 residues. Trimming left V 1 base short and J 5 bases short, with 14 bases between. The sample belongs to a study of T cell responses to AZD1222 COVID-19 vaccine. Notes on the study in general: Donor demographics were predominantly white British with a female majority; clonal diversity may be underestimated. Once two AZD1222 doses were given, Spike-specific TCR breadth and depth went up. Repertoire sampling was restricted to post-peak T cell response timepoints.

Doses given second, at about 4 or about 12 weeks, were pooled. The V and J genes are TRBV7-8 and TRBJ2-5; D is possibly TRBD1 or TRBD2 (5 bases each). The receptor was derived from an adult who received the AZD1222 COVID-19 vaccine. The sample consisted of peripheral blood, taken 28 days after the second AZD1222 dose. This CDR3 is CASSLGDTGRETQYF. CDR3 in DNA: TGTGCCAGCAGCTTAGGGGATACGGGGCGGGAGACCCAGTACTTC.